This T cell receptor beta chain was captured by sequencing in a study of CD4 T cells in relation to SARS-CoV-2 and coronaviruses. Trimming at V came to 6 bases and at J to 6 bases, leaving 11 bases not matched to a gene. Per the germline V gene, CDR1 is SGHAT and CDR2 is FQDESV (reference sequence). This CDR3 is 15 amino acids long. Only in-frame clones appear in the TCRdb table, and some are missing; sequencing was by immunoSEQ multiplex PCR. The profile shows 20,000 to 25,000 clones, 74% of them singletons. Unexposed donor CD4+ T cells date from about 2011-2018, before the COVID-19 pandemic. After about 11 days of culture, CD4+ T cells were isolated. In the case of this clone: What it recognizes is unknown.

This chain joins TRBV11-1 and TRBJ1-2; 9 bases are a match to TRBD1. Sequenced: CD4+ T cells from PBMCs, cultured in vitro. This receptor was taken from a human donor in good health. CDR3 protein: CASSPPGQGVDGYTF. Written as DNA, the CDR3 is TGTGCCAGCAGTCCTCCGGGACAGGGTGTTGATGGCTACACCTTC. The variable domain in full, completed from reference TRBV11-1 and TRBJ1-2, reads EAEVAQSPRYKITEKSQAVAFWCDPISGHATLYWYRQILGQGPELLVQFQDESVVDDSQLPKDRFSAERLKGVDSTLKIQPAELGDSAMYLCASSPPGQGVDGYTFGSGTRLTVV.